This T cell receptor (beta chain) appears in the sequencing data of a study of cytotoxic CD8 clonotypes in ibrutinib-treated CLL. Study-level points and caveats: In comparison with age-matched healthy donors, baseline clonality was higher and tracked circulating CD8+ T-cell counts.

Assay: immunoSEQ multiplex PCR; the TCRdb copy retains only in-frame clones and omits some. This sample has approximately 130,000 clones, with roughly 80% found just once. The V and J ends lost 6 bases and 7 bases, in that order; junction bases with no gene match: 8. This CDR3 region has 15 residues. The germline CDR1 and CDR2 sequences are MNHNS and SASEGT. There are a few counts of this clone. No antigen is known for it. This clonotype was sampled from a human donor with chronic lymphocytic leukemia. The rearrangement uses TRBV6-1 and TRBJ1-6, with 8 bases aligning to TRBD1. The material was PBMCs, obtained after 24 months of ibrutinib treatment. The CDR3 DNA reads TGTGCCAGCAGCCCCCGGGACAGGTCCAATTCACCCCTCCACTTT. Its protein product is CASSPRDRSNSPLHF.